The 23 T cell receptor beta chains below were found in one sample sequenced in a study of blood T cell repertoires in COVID-19. The method was immunoSEQ multiplex PCR; TCRdb's version includes in-frame clones alone and lacks a portion of them. The table includes about 52,000 clones, approximately 80% detected once. Source material: peripheral blood. All receptors derive from a man between 70 and 80 years old with active COVID-19.

The rearrangement links TRBV5-1 to TRBJ2-1; D is perhaps TRBD2 (5 bases). Trimming took 4 bases from V and 4 from J, leaving 12 bases between them. The germline V gene has CDR1 SGHRS and CDR2 YFSETQ. The CDR3 has 14 amino acids. The CDR3 sequence: CASSPGREYNEQFF. CDR3 in DNA: TGCGCCAGCAGCCCTGGACGGGAATACAATGAGCAGTTCTTC.

The chain links TRBV19 to TRBJ1-5; D not certain. Germline values: CDR1 LNHDA, CDR2 SQIVND (reference sequence). V gave up 3 bases and J gave up 5 bases, with 11 bases separating them. This CDR3 has 14 amino acids. Here the CDR3 DNA reads TGTGCCAGTAGTATTTGGGCAGCTGATCAGCCCCAGCATTTT. Translation gives CASSIWAADQPQHF.

This chain joins TRBV10-3 and TRBJ1-2; D gene uncertain. The V gene's germline CDR1 is ENHRY and CDR2 SYGVKD. V was trimmed by 8 bases and J by 10 bases, leaving 14 bases between them. This CDR3 is 11 amino acids long. This CDR3 is CAIQTGPNYTF. CDR3 DNA: TGTGCCATCCAAACCGGTCCCAACTACACCTTC.

This clone was recorded once. The genes are TRBV7-2 and TRBJ2-3, with 11 bases that match TRBD2. The V gene's germline CDR1 is SGHTA and CDR2 FQGNSA. The CDR3 has 17 amino acids. Trimming cost V 5 bases and J 1 base; bases outside gene matches: 8. The CDR3 bases are TGTGCCAGCAGCGGGTTAGCGGGGGGGCTACGCACAGATACGCAGTATTTT. Amino acids: CASSGLAGGLRTDTQYF. The full variable domain, its missing parts supplied by reference TRBV7-2 and TRBJ2-3, is GAGVSQSPSNKVTEKGKDVELRCDPISGHTALYWYRQSLGQGLEFLIYFQGNSAPDKSGLPSDRFSAERTGGSVSTLTIQRTQQEDSAVYLCASSGLAGGLRTDTQYFGPGTRLTVL.

This clone turned up a few times. This sequence joins TRBV2 and TRBJ1-5; weak D call: TRBD1 (6 bases). The CDR3 consists of 14 residues. V dropped 5 bases and J dropped 9 bases, with 17 bases sitting between them. Germline V gives CDR1 SNHLY, CDR2 FYNNEI. CDR3 protein: CASSINSVGGPQHF. In DNA form, the CDR3 reads TGTGCCAGCAGTATAAACAGCGTAGGGGGGCCCCAGCATTTT.

This clone occurred once. The chain uses TRBV5-1 and TRBJ1-1; 11 bases are a match to TRBD1. V gave up 4 bases and J gave up 5 bases; unmatched junction bases: 16. The CDR3 has 18 amino acids. Germline CDR1 and CDR2: SGHRS and YFSETQ. The CDR3 reads CASSAYAGTGGFRTEAFF. In DNA form, the CDR3 reads TGCGCCAGCAGCGCGTATGCCGGGACAGGGGGATTTAGAACTGAAGCTTTCTTT.

The chain carries TRBV4-3 and TRBJ2-1; TRBD2 matches at 9 bases. The CDR3 is made up of 15 amino acids. Germline V gene data show CDR1 as LGHNA and CDR2 as YSLEER. With 2 bases clipped from V and 8 bases from J, the junction kept 7 bases outside the gene matches. CDR3 sequence reads: CASSQIGLAWHEQFF. As DNA, the CDR3 is TGCGCCAGCAGCCAAATTGGACTAGCGTGGCATGAGCAGTTCTTC.

The chain recombines TRBV30 with TRBJ2-5; 10 bases line up with TRBD2. Germline values: CDR1 GTSNPN, CDR2 SVGIG (reference sequence). The CDR3 length is 15 residues. The V and J ends lost 1 base and 2 bases, in that order; junction bases with no gene match: 4. The CDR3 coding sequence is TGTGCCTGGAGTGCAGCGGGGGGGATACAAGAGACCCAGTACTTC. Protein product: CAWSAAGGIQETQYF.

The chain joins TRBV28 to TRBJ2-3; 9 bases line up with TRBD2. The CDR3 sequence is 17 residues long. The trim removed 2 bases at V and 4 bases at J, leaving 10 bases unmatched. Per germline, CDR1 MDHEN and CDR2 SYDVKM. CDR3 amino acids: CASSLRVSGGIPDTQYF. The CDR3 nucleotides are TGTGCCAGCAGTTTACGGGTTAGCGGGGGCATCCCAGATACGCAGTATTTT.

This sequence joins TRBV2 and TRBJ1-2, with a tentative D call TRBD1 (5 bases). Germline CDR1 is SNHLY and CDR2 is FYNNEI. V was cut by 9 bases and J by 3 bases, with 17 bases left in between. The CDR3 length is 14 residues. The CDR3 here is CASGARQTYYGYTF. DNA for the CDR3: TGTGCCAGTGGGGCACGACAGACATACTATGGCTACACCTTC.

The CDR3 nucleotides are TGTGCCAACAACCGGACAGGATTCTCCTACGAGCAGTACTTC. Encoded protein: CANNRTGFSYEQYF. The V gene is TRBV5-6, the J gene TRBJ2-7; 7 bases fit TRBD1. In germline, CDR1 is SGHDT, CDR2 YYEEEE. Germline trimming cut 9 bases from V and 0 bases from J; bases unmatched to any gene: 9. The CDR3 is 14 residues long.

The rearrangement joins TRBV4-2 to TRBJ2-7; TRBD1 is a possible D gene (5 bases). This CDR3 has 15 residues. V lost 1 base and J lost 1, with 11 bases in between. Germline-derived CDR1 and CDR2 are LGHNA and YNFKEQ. In DNA, the CDR3 is TGTGCCAGCAGCCAAGGCTGGGGCTTATCCTACGAGCAGTACTTC. This translates into CASSQGWGLSYEQYF.

This chain connects TRBV3-1 (or the pseudogene TRBV3-2) to TRBJ1-6, with 7 bases lining up with TRBD1. This CDR3 spans 14 amino acids. Trimming took 4 bases from V and 7 from J; bases not matched to a gene: 4. The germline V gene has CDR1 LGHDT and CDR2 YNNKEL (reference sequence). CDR3 DNA sequence: TGTGCCAGCAGCCCTGGGACAGTCAATTCACCCCTCCACTTT. This encodes CASSPGTVNSPLHF.

This sequence joins TRBV30 and TRBJ2-7; D is possibly TRBD2 (5 bases). Germline-derived CDR1 and CDR2 are GTSNPN and SVGIG (reference sequence). The V and J ends lost 3 bases and 0 bases respectively, with 12 bases between them. The CDR3 extends over 14 amino acids. This CDR3 reads CAWRDWKFSYEQYF. The CDR3 coding sequence is TGTGCCTGGAGGGACTGGAAGTTCTCCTACGAGCAGTACTTC. Using reference TRBV30 and TRBJ2-7 for the parts outside the CDR3, the full variable domain is SQTIHQWPATLVQPVGSPLSLECTVEGTSNPNLYWYRQAAGRGLQLLFYSVGIGQISSEVPQNLSASRPQDRQFILSSKKLLLSDSGFYLCAWRDWKFSYEQYFGPGTRLTVT.

This clone was found a few times. The rearrangement links TRBV29-1 to TRBJ1-2; TRBD1 is a possible D gene (6 bases). V gave up 5 bases and J gave up 1 base, with 14 bases separating them. The CDR3 has 14 amino acids. The germline V gene has CDR1 SQVTM and CDR2 ANQGSEA. The CDR3, as DNA: TGCAGCGTTTCCTCAGGGGCGTTTAACTATGGCTACACCTTC. It yields the protein CSVSSGAFNYGYTF.

This chain connects TRBV24-1 to TRBJ2-5; 10 bases agree with TRBD2. The length of the CDR3 is 15 residues. Looked up from germline, CDR1 is KGHDR and CDR2 is SFDVKD. With V trimmed by 4 bases and J by 4 bases, 5 bases remained unmatched. The CDR3 spells CATSEVQRGGETQYF. CDR3 DNA sequence: TGTGCCACCAGTGAAGTCCAGCGGGGGGGAGAGACCCAGTACTTC.

The rearrangement uses TRBV10-3 and TRBJ2-3; D call uncertain. CDR3 length: 11 residues. The germline V gene has CDR1 ENHRY and CDR2 SYGVKD. V gave up 10 bases and J gave up 2 bases, with 7 bases separating them. CDR3 coding DNA: TGTGCCACTTCCCCCACAGATACGCAGTATTTT. This gives the protein CATSPTDTQYF.

The chain uses TRBV9 and TRBJ2-3; 12 bases agree with TRBD2. V lost 4 bases, J lost 9 bases, and 18 bases stayed unmatched. CDR1 and CDR2 (germline): SGDLS, YYNGEE. CDR3 length: 18 residues. The CDR3 DNA is TGTGCCAGCAGCCCCCATGGTTCGGCTAGCGGGGGGGCCGGGACGCAGTATTTT. Translated, it gives CASSPHGSASGGAGTQYF.

The V and J genes are TRBV12-5 and TRBJ1-3; D gene unclear. V dropped 5 bases and J dropped 0 bases, with 8 bases sitting between them. The V gene's germline CDR1 is LGHNT and CDR2 FRNRAP. The CDR3 extends over 14 amino acids. The CDR3 reads CASGQLRSGNTIYF. CDR3 nucleotides: TGTGCTAGTGGTCAACTCCGCTCTGGAAACACCATATATTTT.

CDR3 region: CASSRGRSPDTQYF. The DNA of the CDR3 is TGTGCCAGTAGTAGAGGCAGATCCCCAGATACGCAGTATTTT. This chain joins TRBV19 and TRBJ2-3; D uncertain. The CDR3 is 14 residues long. V lost 4 bases and J 4 bases, leaving 12 bases between the germline ends. Per germline, CDR1 LNHDA and CDR2 SQIVND (reference sequence).

The rearrangement joins TRBV9 to TRBJ1-4; D possibly corresponds to TRBD1 (6 bases). Trimming took 4 bases from V and 5 from J, leaving 12 bases between them. CDR1 and CDR2 from the germline V gene are SGDLS and YYNGEE. This CDR3 has 14 residues. The CDR3 here is CASSSGTRNEKLFF. The DNA of the CDR3 is TGTGCCAGCAGCTCCGGGACACGGAATGAAAAACTGTTTTTT.

This rearrangement joins TRBV7-6 to TRBJ2-6, with D possibly being TRBD2 (5 bases). V gave up 5 bases and J gave up 0 bases, with 8 bases separating them. Germline lookup yields CDR1 SGHVS and CDR2 FNYEAQ. This CDR3 region has 15 residues. The CDR3 loop is CASSPSLSGANVLTF. CDR3 sequence (DNA): TGTGCCAGCAGCCCTAGCCTCTCTGGGGCCAACGTCCTGACTTTC.

This clone was picked up one time. J is TRBJ1-6 and V is TRBV18; 8 bases map to TRBD1. In germline, CDR1 is KGHSH, CDR2 LQKENI. There are 14 residues in the CDR3. V shed 0 bases, J shed 10 bases, and the junction held 2 bases outside the gene matches. CDR3 protein: CASSPPGQESPLHF. In DNA, the CDR3 is TGTGCCAGCTCACCACCGGGACAGGAATCACCCCTCCACTTT.